A single sample is the source of the 27 T cell receptor beta chains below, sequenced in a study of cytomegalovirus exposure and HLA in healthy donors. With 60 Vbeta and 13 Jbeta primers, the PCR was carried out. Clones were read by immunoSEQ multiplex PCR, and TCRdb kept only the in-frame ones, dropping some. The repertoire consists of approximately 210,000 clones, with about three quarters occurring once and the leading ten covering 2.1%. The material sequenced was PBMCs. Receptor source: a woman aged 30 to 39 in good health and CMV-seropositive.

The chain joins TRBV2 to TRBJ2-2, with TRBD1 matching 7 bases. Germline V gene sequence: CDR1 SNHLY, CDR2 FYNNEI. The CDR3 consists of 15 residues. V shed 7 bases and J 5 bases; nucleotides not matched to a gene: 10. CDR3 in amino acids: CASIYDREFTGELFF. The CDR3, as DNA: TGTGCCAGCATCTATGACAGGGAATTTACCGGGGAGCTGTTTTTT.

The chain joins TRBV6-5 to TRBJ1-1, with a possible D match to TRBD1 (5 bases). The germline V gene has CDR1 MNHEY and CDR2 SVGAGI. V lost 7 bases to trimming and J lost 4 bases, with 16 bases between them. The CDR3 runs 14 residues. CDR3 DNA sequence: TGTGCCAGCATAACCGCTCGGGGGGGCACTGAAGCTTTCTTT. Its translation: CASITARGGTEAFF.

The chain joins TRBV4-3 to TRBJ2-1; 9 nucleotides line up with TRBD2. The germline V gene encodes CDR1 LGHNA and CDR2 YSLEER. After removal of 4 bases from V and 5 bases from J, the junction contained 9 bases not matched to a gene. The CDR3 is made up of 16 amino acids. The CDR3 region is CASSRVSGSKNNEQFF. The CDR3 nucleotides are TGCGCCAGCAGCCGGGTTAGCGGGAGTAAGAACAATGAGCAGTTCTTC.

The chain recombines TRBV29-1 with TRBJ2-1; 15 nucleotides match TRBD2. CDR3 length equals 19 residues. Looked up from germline, CDR1 is SQVTM and CDR2 is ANQGSEA. The V segment lost 0 bases and the J segment 6 bases; nucleotides outside the gene matches: 12. Here the CDR3 DNA reads TGCAGCGTTGAAGATCCGGGACTAGCGGGGGGATTGGGGTCCAATGAGCAGTTCTTC. Its translation is CSVEDPGLAGGLGSNEQFF.

The chain joins TRBV21-1 to TRBJ2-7; the table assigns TRBD2, which was not confirmed against the DNA. TRBV21-1 is a listed pseudogene. The CDR3 extends over 16 amino acids. This chain's CDR3 is CASSPRDSGAGAEQYF. In DNA, the CDR3 is TGTGCCAGCAGCCCCCGGGATAGCGGGGCTGGTGCCGAGCAGTACTTC.

This rearrangement joins TRBV18 to TRBJ1-2, with D possibly TRBD1 on 5 matching bases. V dropped 2 bases and J dropped 4 bases, with 11 bases sitting between them. The germline gives CDR1 KGHSH, CDR2 LQKENI. The CDR3 spans 14 residues. The chain's CDR3 is CASSPRQISYGYTF. The CDR3, as DNA: TGTGCCAGCTCACCAAGACAGATTAGCTATGGCTACACCTTC.

The rearrangement links TRBV6-6 to TRBJ2-7, with 7 bases matching TRBD1. V shed 6 bases and J 8 bases; nucleotides not matched to a gene: 10. The CDR3 contains 13 residues. The germline CDR1 and CDR2 sequences are MNHNY and SVGAGI (reference sequence). The chain's CDR3 is CASRPGQAFKQYF. In nucleotides, the CDR3 is TGTGCCAGCAGACCTGGACAGGCGTTTAAGCAGTACTTC.

This clone was seen a handful of times. This chain connects TRBV6-1 to TRBJ1-1; D is unclear. Germline V gene lookup returns CDR1 MNHNS and CDR2 SASEGT. The CDR3 spans 14 residues. The V and J ends lost 5 bases and 3 bases respectively, with 13 bases between them. CDR3: CASSFGSTHTEAFF. The CDR3 region has the DNA TGTGCCAGCAGTTTCGGGAGTACGCACACTGAAGCTTTCTTT.

The V call is TRBV10-2, the J call TRBJ2-7; TRBD1 aligns across 7 bases. This CDR3 has 13 amino acids. After removal of 7 bases from V and 6 bases from J, the junction contained 9 bases not matched to a gene. CDR1 is WSHSY and CDR2 is SAAADI in the germline V gene. This chain's CDR3 is CASTWDSLGEQYF. CDR3 DNA sequence: TGCGCCAGCACTTGGGACAGTTTGGGCGAGCAGTACTTC.

The chain uses TRBV27 and TRBJ2-1; TRBD2 agrees at 11 bases. Germline V lookup: CDR1 MNHEY, CDR2 SMNVEV (reference sequence). The CDR3 covers 16 residues. V dropped 3 bases and J dropped 2; count of bases not matched to a gene: 3. This CDR3 is CASSFTSGGTYNEQFF. The CDR3 region has the DNA TGTGCCAGCAGTTTCACTAGCGGGGGAACCTACAATGAGCAGTTCTTC.

The V call is TRBV20-1, the J call TRBJ2-7; no firm D call. The CDR3 runs 9 residues. The ends were cut back, 4 bases at V and 13 bases at J, with 11 bases in the middle. Germline V CDR1 and CDR2: DFQATT, SNEGSKA (reference sequence). CDR3 sequence reads: CSAKTHSYF. The DNA of the CDR3 is TGCAGTGCTAAGACTCATTCCTACTTC.

The V and J genes are TRBV29-1 and TRBJ1-1; D unclear. V dropped 4 bases and J dropped 2 bases, with 8 bases sitting between them. Germline assignment: CDR1 SQVTM and CDR2 ANQGSEA. This CDR3 is 12 amino acids long. For the CDR3, the DNA is TGCAGCGTTGTCCCGGGAAACACTGAAGCTTTCTTT. Translation gives CSVVPGNTEAFF.

The J gene is TRBJ2-2, the V gene TRBV7-9; tentative D call: TRBD1 (5 bases). CDR1 and CDR2 from the germline V gene are SEHNR and FQNEAQ (reference sequence). Trimming pared 2 bases from V and 8 bases from J, leaving 21 bases between. CDR3 length: 17 residues. CDR3 DNA sequence: TGTGCCAGCAGCTTAAGGGGCGCCCCCAGAGGTGTTGGGGAGCTGTTTTTT. Translation: CASSLRGAPRGVGELFF.

The CDR3 loop reads CASSLQAQETQYF. The DNA of the CDR3 is TGTGCCAGCAGCTTGCAGGCGCAAGAGACCCAGTACTTC. The rearrangement uses TRBV7-2 and TRBJ2-5; D remains ambiguous. From germline, CDR1 is SGHTA and CDR2 FQGNSA. The CDR3 is made up of 13 amino acids. Trimming removed 3 bases at V and 2 bases at J, with 7 bases between.

The chain combines TRBV9 with TRBJ2-3, with TRBD2 identical over 15 bases. There are 15 residues in the CDR3. J lost 6 bases, V lost 4 bases, and 3 bases had no gene match. Germline V gene sequence: CDR1 SGDLS, CDR2 YYNGEE. The CDR3 region has the DNA TGTGCCAGCAGCCCCGGGACTAGCGGGAGGGATACGCAGTATTTT. This translates into CASSPGTSGRDTQYF.

V gene TRBV10-3 combines with J gene TRBJ2-2, with 9 bases lining up with TRBD2. Losses at the gene ends were 6 bases for V and 7 bases for J; bases not matched to a gene: 18. This CDR3 comprises 18 residues. Germline CDR1 ENHRY, CDR2 SYGVKD. The CDR3 DNA follows: TGTGCCATCAGCGATTTAAGTTTAAGCGGGAGGACGGTCGGGGAGCTGTTTTTT. Its translation is CAISDLSLSGRTVGELFF.

This clone was found once. The V gene is TRBV6-4, the J gene TRBJ1-5; perhaps TRBD1 as D (6 bases). This CDR3 region has 16 residues. Germline V gives CDR1 MRHNA, CDR2 SNTAGT. The V end lost 7 bases, the J end lost 0 bases, and 16 bases lay between the germline ends. CDR3 sequence (DNA): TGTGCCAGCACCACTACGGACAGATATAGCAATCAGCCCCAGCATTTT. Translated, it gives CASTTTDRYSNQPQHF.

This chain uses TRBV29-1 with TRBJ1-2, with a weak D call TRBD1 (5 bases). CDR3 length: 13 amino acids. Trimming removed 2 bases at V and 6 bases at J, with 13 bases between. Germline CDR1 and CDR2: SQVTM and ANQGSEA. CDR3 region: CSVEPGMAHGYTF. The CDR3 region has the DNA TGCAGCGTTGAACCAGGGATGGCCCATGGCTACACCTTC.

The chain joins TRBV28 to TRBJ1-1, with D uncertain. This CDR3 comprises 12 residues. In germline, CDR1 is MDHEN, CDR2 SYDVKM. V lost 4 bases and J lost 5, with 8 bases in between. The DNA for the CDR3 is TGTGCCAGCAGTTCCACAGTGACTGAAGCTTTCTTT. It yields the protein CASSSTVTEAFF.

This chain connects TRBV2 to TRBJ1-1; perhaps TRBD1 as D (6 bases). The CDR3 sequence is 14 residues long. CDR1 and CDR2 (germline): SNHLY, FYNNEI. Trimming stripped 6 bases from V and 1 base from J, with 12 bases between. The DNA of the CDR3 is TGTGCCAGCAGGGAATACAGGGCGAACACTGAAGCTTTCTTT. Translated: CASREYRANTEAFF.

The chain uses TRBV27 and TRBJ1-1, with D hard to call. This CDR3 has 14 amino acids. V lost 6 bases and J 2 bases, leaving 13 bases between the germline ends. CDR1 and CDR2 (germline): MNHEY, SMNVEV (reference sequence). Here the CDR3 reads CASSLGRANTEAFF. The DNA of the CDR3 is TGTGCCAGCAGCCTTGGGCGAGCTAACACTGAAGCTTTCTTT.

The V call is TRBV18, the J call TRBJ1-4; 7 nucleotides align to TRBD1. The germline V gene encodes CDR1 KGHSH and CDR2 LQKENI. This CDR3 has 14 residues. J gave up 6 bases and V 6 bases, and 7 bases lay outside the gene matches. CDR3 coding DNA: TGTGCCAGCTCTCCCGGGACAGCCGATGAAAAACTGTTTTTT. Residues: CASSPGTADEKLFF. The whole variable domain, filled in from reference TRBV18 and TRBJ1-4, reads NAGVMQNPRHLVRRRGQEARLRCSPMKGHSHVYWYRQLPEEGLKFMVYLQKENIIDESGMPKERFSAEFPKEGPSILRIQQVVRGDSAAYFCASSPGTADEKLFFGSGTQLSVL.

V is TRBV9 and J is TRBJ2-7; TRBD2 matches at 10 bases. The CDR3 runs 15 residues. Losses at the gene ends were 1 base for V and 2 bases for J; bases not matched to a gene: 3. Germline-derived CDR1 and CDR2 are SGDLS and YYNGEE. The CDR3 region is CASSVSSGGTYEQYF. The CDR3 bases are TGTGCCAGCAGCGTAAGTAGCGGGGGGACCTACGAGCAGTACTTC.

The chain links TRBV5-6 to TRBJ1-2, with 11 bases fitting TRBD1. CDR1 and CDR2 (germline): SGHDT, YYEEEE. The J segment lost 7 bases and the V segment lost 0 bases, leaving 5 bases of the junction unmatched. CDR3 length equals 15 residues. The DNA of the CDR3 is TGTGCCAGCAGCTTGGTGGGGACAGGGGGTCGTGGCTACACCTTC. It translates to CASSLVGTGGRGYTF.

This clone was recorded only once. The chain combines TRBV9 with TRBJ1-4; no firm D call. CDR1 and CDR2 (germline): SGDLS, YYNGEE. V gave up 2 bases and J gave up 8 bases, with 19 bases separating them. This CDR3 is 16 amino acids long. CDR3 amino acids: CASSVSSPRGGEKLFF. As DNA, the CDR3 is TGTGCCAGCAGCGTTTCCTCGCCCCGGGGAGGAGAAAAACTGTTTTTT.

The V and J genes are TRBV18 and TRBJ1-5, with D uncertain. The CDR3 spans 15 residues. Germline CDR1 KGHSH, CDR2 LQKENI. The ends were cut back, 1 base at V and 7 bases at J, with 14 bases in the middle. CDR3 region: CASSPLRGPEQPQHF. For the CDR3, the DNA is TGTGCCAGCTCACCACTGCGGGGTCCGGAGCAGCCCCAGCATTTT.

The chain recombines TRBV4-1 with TRBJ2-5; 14 nucleotides match TRBD2. Germline CDR1 MGHRA, CDR2 YSYEKL. CDR3 length equals 19 residues. V lost 1 base to trimming and J lost 2 bases; unmatched junction nucleotides: 9. The CDR3: CASSQVGTSGRKSQETQYF. DNA for the CDR3: TGCGCCAGCAGCCAAGTCGGGACTAGCGGGAGAAAAAGTCAAGAGACCCAGTACTTC.